This T cell receptor beta chain was sequenced in a study of early T cells in non-severe SARS-CoV-2 infection. Study summary: The authors sequenced bulk RNA from unsorted whole blood, leaving chains unpaired. Notes on the study in general: The study's VDJdb matching favored anti-spike CD8 responses and missed private and CD4 specificities.

Individual cDNA molecules carried attached unique molecular identifiers. TCRdb re-called the 5' RACE reads through MiXCR, storing one row per CDR3 protein. The sample lists around 63,000 distinct CDR3 sequences, 10% to 15% occurring once. The CDR3 consists of 15 residues. Germline V lookup: CDR1 MNHEY, CDR2 SVGAGI. With 0 bases removed from V and 5 bases from J, the gap between germline ends came to 10 bases. This clonotype was picked up many times. As yet, its antigen is unknown. The sample consisted of whole blood. This chain links TRBV6-5 with TRBJ1-4; no firm D call. The sequence was obtained from an adult who was a healthcare worker with PCR-confirmed SARS-CoV-2 infection or an uninfected control (not recorded which). The CDR3 loop reads CASSYSSAYNEKLFF. The DNA for the CDR3 is TGTGCCAGCAGTTACTCGTCAGCCTACAATGAAAAACTGTTTTTT.